The TCR beta chain described here comes from a study of T cells expressing NK-cell markers. Study details: The sequencing cohort of eight donors included seven HCMV-seropositive individuals and one seronegative individual.

After re-calling the 5' RACE reads, TCRdb lists one entry per CDR3 protein, DNA absent. The sample includes under 500,000 distinct CDR3 sequences. General study results and limits: Evidence did not settle whether expanded NKG2C+ T cell clones targeted HCMV. Roughly six donors carried dominant NKG2C+ clonotypes that made up roughly 1.0-7.0% of their CD8+ T cells.

On this clonotype: The target antigen is unknown.

The CDR3 covers 12 residues. Germline-derived CDR1 and CDR2 are DFQATT and SNEGSKA (reference sequence). This chain connects TRBV20-1 to TRBJ1-2; with no DNA, the TCRdb D assignment of TRBD1 cannot be verified. The TCR sequence derives from a woman between 18 and 70 years old in good health. Sequenced sample: blood T cells: a sorted CD56 or NKG2C T cell subset, CD4+ or CD8+ T cells, or bulk PBMC T cells (not recorded which). The CDR3 spells CSGPDFEGGYTF.